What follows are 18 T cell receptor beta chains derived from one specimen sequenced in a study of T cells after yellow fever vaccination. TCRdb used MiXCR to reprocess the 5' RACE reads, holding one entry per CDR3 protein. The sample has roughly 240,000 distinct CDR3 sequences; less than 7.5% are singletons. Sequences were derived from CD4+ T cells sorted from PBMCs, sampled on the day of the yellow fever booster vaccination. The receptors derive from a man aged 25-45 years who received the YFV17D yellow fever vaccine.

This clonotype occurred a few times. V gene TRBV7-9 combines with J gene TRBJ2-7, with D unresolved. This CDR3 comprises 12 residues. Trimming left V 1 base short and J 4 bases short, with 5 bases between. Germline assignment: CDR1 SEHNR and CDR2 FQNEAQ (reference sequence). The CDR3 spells CASSLELYEQYF. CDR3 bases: TGTGCCAGCAGCTTAGAACTATACGAGCAGTACTTC.

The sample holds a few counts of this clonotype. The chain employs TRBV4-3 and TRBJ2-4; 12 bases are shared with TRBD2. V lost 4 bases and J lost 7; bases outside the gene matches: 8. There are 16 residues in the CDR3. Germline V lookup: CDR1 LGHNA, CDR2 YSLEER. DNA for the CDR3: TGCGCCAGCAGCCTTGACCTAGCGGGAGGGGGGAACATTCAGTACTTC. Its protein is CASSLDLAGGGNIQYF.

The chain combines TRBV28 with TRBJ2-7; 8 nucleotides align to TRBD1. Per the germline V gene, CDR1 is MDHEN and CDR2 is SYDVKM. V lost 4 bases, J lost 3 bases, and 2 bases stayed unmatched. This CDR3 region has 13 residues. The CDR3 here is CASSYRGFYEQYF. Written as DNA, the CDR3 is TGTGCCAGCAGTTACAGGGGGTTCTACGAGCAGTACTTC.

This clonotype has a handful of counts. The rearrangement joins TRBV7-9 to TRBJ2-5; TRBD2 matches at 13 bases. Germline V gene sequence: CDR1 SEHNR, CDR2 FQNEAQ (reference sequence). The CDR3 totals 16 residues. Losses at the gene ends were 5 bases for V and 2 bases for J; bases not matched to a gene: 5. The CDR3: CASSPPGLAGQETQYF. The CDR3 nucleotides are TGTGCCAGCAGCCCACCGGGACTAGCGGGACAAGAGACCCAGTACTTC. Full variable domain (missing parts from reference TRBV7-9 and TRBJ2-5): DTGVSQNPRHKITKRGQNVTFRCDPISEHNRLYWYRQTLGQGPEFLTYFQNEAQLEKSRLLSDRFSAERPKGSFSTLEIQRTEQGDSAMYLCASSPPGLAGQETQYFGPGTRLLVL.

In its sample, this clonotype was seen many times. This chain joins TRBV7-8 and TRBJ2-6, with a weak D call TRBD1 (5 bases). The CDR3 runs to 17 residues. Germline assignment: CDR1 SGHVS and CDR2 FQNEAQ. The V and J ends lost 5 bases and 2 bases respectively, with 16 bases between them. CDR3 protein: CASSRQWMAPGANVLTF. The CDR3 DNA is TGTGCCAGCAGCCGACAGTGGATGGCCCCTGGGGCCAACGTCCTGACTTTC.

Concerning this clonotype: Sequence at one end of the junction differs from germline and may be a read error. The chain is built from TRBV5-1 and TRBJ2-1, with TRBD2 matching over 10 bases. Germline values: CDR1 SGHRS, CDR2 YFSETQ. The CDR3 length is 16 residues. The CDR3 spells CASLEASGRAYNEQFF. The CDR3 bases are TGCGCCAGCTTAGAGGCCAGCGGGAGGGCCTATAATGAGCAGTTCTTC.

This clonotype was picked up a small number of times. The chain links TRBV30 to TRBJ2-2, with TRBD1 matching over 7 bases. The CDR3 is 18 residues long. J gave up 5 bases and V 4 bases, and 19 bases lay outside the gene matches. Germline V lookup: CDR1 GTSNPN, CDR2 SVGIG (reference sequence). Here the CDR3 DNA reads TGTGCCTGGAAAATCCAATGGAGCGGAGCGACAGGGACCGGGGAGCTGTTTTTT. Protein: CAWKIQWSGATGTGELFF.

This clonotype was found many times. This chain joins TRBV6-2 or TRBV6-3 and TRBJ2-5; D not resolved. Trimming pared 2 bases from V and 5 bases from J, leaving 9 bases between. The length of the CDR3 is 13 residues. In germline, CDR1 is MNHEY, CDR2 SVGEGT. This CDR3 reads CASSYEVGETQYF. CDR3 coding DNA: TGTGCCAGCAGTTACGAGGTCGGGGAGACCCAGTACTTC.

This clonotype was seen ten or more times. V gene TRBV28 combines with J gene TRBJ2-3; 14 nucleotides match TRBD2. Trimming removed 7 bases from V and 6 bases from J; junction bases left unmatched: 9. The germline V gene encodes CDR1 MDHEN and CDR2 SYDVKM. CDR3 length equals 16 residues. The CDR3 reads CASKVAGLAGDDTQYF. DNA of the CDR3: TGTGCCAGCAAAGTCGCGGGACTAGCGGGAGATGATACGCAGTATTTT.

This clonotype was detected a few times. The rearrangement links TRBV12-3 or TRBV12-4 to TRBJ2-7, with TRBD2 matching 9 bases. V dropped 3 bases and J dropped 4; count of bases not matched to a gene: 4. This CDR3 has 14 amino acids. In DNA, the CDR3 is TGTGCCAGCAGTTTTCTAGCGGGGACTTACGAGCAGTACTTC. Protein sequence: CASSFLAGTYEQYF.

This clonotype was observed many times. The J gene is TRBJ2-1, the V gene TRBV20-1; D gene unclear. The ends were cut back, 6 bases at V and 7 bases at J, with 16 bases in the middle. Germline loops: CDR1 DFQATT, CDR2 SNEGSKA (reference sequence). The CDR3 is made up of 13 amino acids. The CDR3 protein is CSARGWLGNEQFF. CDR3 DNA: TGCAGTGCCCGCGGCTGGTTGGGGAATGAGCAGTTCTTC.

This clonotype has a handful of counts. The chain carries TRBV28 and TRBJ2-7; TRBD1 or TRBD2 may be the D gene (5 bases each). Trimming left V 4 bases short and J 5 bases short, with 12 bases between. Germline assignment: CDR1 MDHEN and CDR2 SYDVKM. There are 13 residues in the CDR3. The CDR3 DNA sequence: TGTGCCAGCAGTTGGGCAGGGACCCACGAGCAGTACTTC. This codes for CASSWAGTHEQYF.

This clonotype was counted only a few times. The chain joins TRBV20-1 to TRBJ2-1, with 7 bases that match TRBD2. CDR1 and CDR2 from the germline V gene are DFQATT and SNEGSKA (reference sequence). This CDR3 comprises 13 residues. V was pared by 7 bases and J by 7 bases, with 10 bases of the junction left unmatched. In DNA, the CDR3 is TGCAGTGTACGCGGGAGTGCGGATAATGAGCAGTTCTTC. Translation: CSVRGSADNEQFF.

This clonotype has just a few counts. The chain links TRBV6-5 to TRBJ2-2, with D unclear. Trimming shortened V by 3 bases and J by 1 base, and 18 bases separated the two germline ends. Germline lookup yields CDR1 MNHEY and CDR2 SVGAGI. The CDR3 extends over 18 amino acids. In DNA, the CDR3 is TGTGCCAGCAGTTATGATTTGGCCAGGACCATGAACACCGGGGAGCTGTTTTTT. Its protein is CASSYDLARTMNTGELFF.

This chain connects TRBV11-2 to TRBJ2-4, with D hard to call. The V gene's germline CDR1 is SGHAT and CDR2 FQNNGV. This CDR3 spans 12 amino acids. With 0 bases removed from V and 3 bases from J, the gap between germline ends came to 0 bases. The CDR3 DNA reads TGTGCCAGCAGCTTAGACAAAAACATTCAGTACTTC. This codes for CASSLDKNIQYF.

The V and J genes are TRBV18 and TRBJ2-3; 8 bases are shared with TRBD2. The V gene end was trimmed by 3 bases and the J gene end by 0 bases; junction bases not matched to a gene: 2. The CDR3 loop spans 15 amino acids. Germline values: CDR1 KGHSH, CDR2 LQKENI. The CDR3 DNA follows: TGTGCCAGCTCACCTGAGCGGGAGAGCACAGATACGCAGTATTTT. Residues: CASSPERESTDTQYF.

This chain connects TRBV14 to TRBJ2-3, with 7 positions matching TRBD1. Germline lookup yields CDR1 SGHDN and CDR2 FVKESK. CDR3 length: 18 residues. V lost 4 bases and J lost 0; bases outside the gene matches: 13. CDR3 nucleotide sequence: TGTGCCAGCAGCCCCCTGACCGGGACAGAGAAGAGCACAGATACGCAGTATTTT. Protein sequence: CASSPLTGTEKSTDTQYF.

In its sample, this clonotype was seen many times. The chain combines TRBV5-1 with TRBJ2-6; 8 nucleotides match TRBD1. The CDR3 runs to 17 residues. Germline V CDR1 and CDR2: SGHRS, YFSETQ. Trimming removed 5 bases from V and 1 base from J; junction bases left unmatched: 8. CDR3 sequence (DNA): TGCGCCAGCAGTCCCACAGGGGGGCTTTCTGGGGCCAACGTCCTGACTTTC. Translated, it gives CASSPTGGLSGANVLTF.